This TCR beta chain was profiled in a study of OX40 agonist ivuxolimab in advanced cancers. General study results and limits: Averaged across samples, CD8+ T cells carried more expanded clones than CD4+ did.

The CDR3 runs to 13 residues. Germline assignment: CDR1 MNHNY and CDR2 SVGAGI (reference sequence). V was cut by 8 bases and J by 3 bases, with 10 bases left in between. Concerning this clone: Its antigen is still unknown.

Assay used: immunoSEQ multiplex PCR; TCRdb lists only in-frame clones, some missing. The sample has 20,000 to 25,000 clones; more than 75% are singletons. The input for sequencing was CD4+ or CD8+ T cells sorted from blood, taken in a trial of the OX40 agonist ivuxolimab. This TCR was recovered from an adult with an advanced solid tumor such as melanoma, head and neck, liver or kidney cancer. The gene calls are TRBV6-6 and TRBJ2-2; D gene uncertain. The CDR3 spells CASYLRDTGELFF. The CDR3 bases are TGTGCCAGCTACTTACGGGACACCGGGGAGCTGTTTTTT.